The 16 T cell receptor beta chains presented below share a single source sample, sequenced in a study of cytomegalovirus exposure and HLA in healthy donors. The PCR employed 60 Vbeta primers together with 13 Jbeta primers. Only in-frame clones appear in the TCRdb table, and some are missing; sequencing was by immunoSEQ multiplex PCR. The data show approximately 80,000 clones, 60% to 75% seen once. Input material: PBMCs. The receptors here all came from a woman aged 40 to 50 in good health and CMV-seropositive.

This chain joins TRBV27 and TRBJ2-2; D remains unclear. Trimming removed 6 bases at V and 3 bases at J, with 11 bases between. This CDR3 has 14 residues. Germline V gives CDR1 MNHEY, CDR2 SMNVEV (reference sequence). The CDR3 nucleotides read TGTGCCAGCAGATTTGCGGAATACACCGGGGAGCTGTTTTTT. The encoded protein is CASRFAEYTGELFF.

For the CDR3, the DNA is TGTGCCAGCAGCACGGGACTAGCGGAACCCCAAGAGACCCAGTACTTC. It translates to CASSTGLAEPQETQYF. The chain employs TRBV5-4 and TRBJ2-5, with 11 nucleotides matching TRBD2. Germline trimming cut 4 bases from V and 1 base from J; bases unmatched to any gene: 6. CDR1 and CDR2 (germline): SGHNT, YYREEE (reference sequence). This CDR3 contains 16 residues. The variable domain in full, completed from reference TRBV5-4 and TRBJ2-5, reads ETGVTQSPTHLIKTRGQQVTLRCSSQSGHNTVSWYQQALGQGPQFIFQYYREEENGRGNFPPRFSGLQFPNYSSELNVNALELDDSALYLCASSTGLAEPQETQYFGPGTRLLVL.

The rearrangement links TRBV7-9 to TRBJ2-1, with 7 bases aligning to TRBD2. The V gene's germline CDR1 is SEHNR and CDR2 FQNEAQ (reference sequence). This CDR3 spans 15 amino acids. The J segment lost 5 bases and the V segment lost 10 bases, leaving 14 bases of the junction unmatched. The CDR3 bases are TGTGCCATCGACTCGCACGGGGACTACCACAATGAGCAGTTCTTC. Its translation: CAIDSHGDYHNEQFF.

This chain uses TRBV7-9 with TRBJ1-3; D gene unclear. The CDR3 contains 16 residues. Germline V gene lookup returns CDR1 SEHNR and CDR2 FQNEAQ (reference sequence). V lost 3 bases and J lost 0, with 12 bases in between. CDR3 amino acids: CASSLVTVYSGNTIYF. CDR3 coding DNA: TGTGCCAGCAGCTTGGTTACAGTCTACTCTGGAAACACCATATATTTT.

The V and J genes are TRBV12-5 and TRBJ2-7, with a possible D match to TRBD1 (6 bases). This CDR3 has 15 amino acids. CDR1 is LGHNT, CDR2 FRNRAP, per germline. V was cut by 5 bases and J by 1 base, with 15 bases left in between. In nucleotides, the CDR3 is TGTGCTAGTGGTGGCCGGGACACAGCTTCCTACGAGCAGTACTTC. The encoded protein is CASGGRDTASYEQYF.

The V gene is TRBV7-3, the J gene TRBJ2-5; 7 bases align to TRBD1. CDR1 SGHTA and CDR2 FQGTGA come from the germline V gene. The CDR3 runs 13 residues. V lost 5 bases to trimming and J lost 7 bases; unmatched junction nucleotides: 7. Here the CDR3 reads CASSPTGVGTQYF. The CDR3 nucleotides are TGTGCCAGCAGCCCCACAGGGGTTGGGACCCAGTACTTC.

This chain uses TRBV9 with TRBJ2-3; tentative D call: TRBD1 (5 bases). The CDR3 has 16 amino acids. Trimming took off 0 bases at V and 5 bases at J, with 16 bases between the two ends. Germline loops: CDR1 SGDLS, CDR2 YYNGEE. The CDR3 DNA sequence: TGTGCCAGCAGCGTAGATCGGGCAGGGTCCGGAGATACGCAGTATTTT. Translating it yields CASSVDRAGSGDTQYF. Supplemented by reference TRBV9 and TRBJ2-3, the full variable domain reads DSGVTQTPKHLITATGQRVTLRCSPRSGDLSVYWYQQSLDQGLQFLIQYYNGEERAKGNILERFSAQQFPDLHSELNLSSLELGDSALYFCASSVDRAGSGDTQYFGPGTRLTVL.

The chain joins TRBV9 to TRBJ1-5; D is perhaps TRBD1 (5 bases). V shed 9 bases and J shed 2 bases, with 12 bases lying between them. This CDR3 region has 13 residues. Germline V lookup: CDR1 SGDLS, CDR2 YYNGEE. The CDR3 region has the DNA TGTGCCACTTTCAGGGTTGGCAATCAGCCCCAGCATTTT. Translating gives CATFRVGNQPQHF.

The rearrangement joins TRBV5-4 to TRBJ2-5, with 12 bases lining up with TRBD2. This CDR3 is built from 16 residues. V was clipped by 0 bases and J by 3 bases; unmatched bases: 3. CDR1 is SGHNT and CDR2 is YYREEE in the germline V gene (reference sequence). CDR3 DNA sequence: TGTGCCAGCAGCTTGGAACTAGCGGGAGGAAAAGAGACCCAGTACTTC. Translation gives CASSLELAGGKETQYF.

The rearrangement joins TRBV15 to TRBJ2-5; 8 nucleotides line up with TRBD2. Germline CDR1 and CDR2: LNHNV and YYDKDF (reference sequence). After removal of 1 base from V and 5 bases from J, the junction contained 12 bases not matched to a gene. CDR3 length equals 17 residues. In DNA, the CDR3 is TGTGCCACCAGCAGAGCGGCAGGACGGGAGGGCCGGGAGACCCAGTACTTC. Protein product: CATSRAAGREGRETQYF.

In its sample, this clone was seen a few times. This chain joins TRBV29-1 and TRBJ2-1, with a tentative D call TRBD2 (5 bases). Deletions cut 4 bases from V and 8 bases from J, with 12 bases between. Germline CDR1 and CDR2: SQVTM and ANQGSEA. This CDR3 contains 12 residues. DNA of the CDR3: TGCAGCGTTGCAACTAGGTTTGATGAGCAGTTCTTC. It is translated as CSVATRFDEQFF.

The chain couples TRBV13 to TRBJ1-1; 8 bases align to TRBD1. The CDR3 totals 15 residues. Trimming at V came to 6 bases and at J to 0 bases, leaving 6 bases not matched to a gene. The germline V gene encodes CDR1 PRHDT and CDR2 FYEKMQ (reference sequence). As DNA, the CDR3 is TGTGCCAGCAGAACGGTGGGACAGGTGAACACTGAAGCTTTCTTT. Translation gives CASRTVGQVNTEAFF.

The genes are TRBV6-5 and TRBJ2-7; a possible D gene is TRBD1 (5 bases). CDR3 length: 13 amino acids. Trimming took off 6 bases at V and 6 bases at J, with 15 bases between the two ends. In germline, CDR1 is MNHEY, CDR2 SVGAGI. CDR3 bases: TGTGCCAGCAGCCGCAGCAGGGTAGGCGAGCAGTACTTC. It encodes CASSRSRVGEQYF.

This rearrangement joins TRBV6-4 to TRBJ2-2; D gene unclear. CDR3 length: 13 amino acids. V was trimmed by 5 bases and J by 7 bases, leaving 11 bases between them. Germline V gene data show CDR1 as MRHNA and CDR2 as SNTAGT. CDR3 bases: TGTGCCAGCAGTTCGGGTTTCGGCGGGGAGCTGTTTTTT. This sequence encodes CASSSGFGGELFF.

A note on this clone: The sample contains more than one DNA sequence encoding this CDR3. This rearrangement joins TRBV7-6 to TRBJ2-1; 9 nucleotides align to TRBD2. Trimming cost V 5 bases and J 0 bases; bases outside gene matches: 2. Germline CDR1 is SGHVS and CDR2 is FNYEAQ. CDR3 length: 15 amino acids. DNA of the CDR3: TGTGCCAGCAGCCTTAGCGGGAGCTCCTACAATGAGCAGTTCTTC. This translates into CASSLSGSSYNEQFF.

The V gene is TRBV6-5, the J gene TRBJ1-2; D is ambiguous. Germline-derived CDR1 and CDR2 are MNHEY and SVGAGI. Deletions cut 0 bases from V and 3 bases from J, with 8 bases between. This CDR3 has 14 residues. The CDR3 loop reads CASSYSRQYYGYTF. CDR3 nucleotide sequence: TGTGCCAGCAGTTACTCGAGGCAATACTATGGCTACACCTTC.